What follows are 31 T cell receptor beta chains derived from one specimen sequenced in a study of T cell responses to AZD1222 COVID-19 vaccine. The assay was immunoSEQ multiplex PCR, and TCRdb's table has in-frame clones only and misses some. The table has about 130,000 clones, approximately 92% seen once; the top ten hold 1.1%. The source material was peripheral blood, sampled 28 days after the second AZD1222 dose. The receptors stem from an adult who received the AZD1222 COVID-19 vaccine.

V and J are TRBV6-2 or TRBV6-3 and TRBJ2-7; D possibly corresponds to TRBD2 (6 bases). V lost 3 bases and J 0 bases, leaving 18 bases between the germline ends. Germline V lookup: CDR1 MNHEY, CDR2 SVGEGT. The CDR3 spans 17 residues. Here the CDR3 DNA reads TGTGCCAGCAGTTATCGGAGGGCGAGCGAGGGCTCCTACGAGCAGTACTTC. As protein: CASSYRRASEGSYEQYF.

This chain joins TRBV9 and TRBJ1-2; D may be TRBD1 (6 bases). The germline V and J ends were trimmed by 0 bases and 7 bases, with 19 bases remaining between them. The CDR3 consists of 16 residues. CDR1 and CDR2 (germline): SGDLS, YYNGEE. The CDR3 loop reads CASSVGKEQGVCGYTF. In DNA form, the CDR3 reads TGTGCCAGCAGCGTAGGTAAGGAACAGGGTGTCTGTGGCTACACCTTC.

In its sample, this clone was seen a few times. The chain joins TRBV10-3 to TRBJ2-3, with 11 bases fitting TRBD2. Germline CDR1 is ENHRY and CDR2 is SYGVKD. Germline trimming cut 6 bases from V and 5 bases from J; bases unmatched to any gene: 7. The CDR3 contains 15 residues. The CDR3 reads CAIRDSGGAVDTQYF. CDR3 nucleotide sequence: TGTGCCATCAGGGATAGCGGGGGGGCCGTAGATACGCAGTATTTT.

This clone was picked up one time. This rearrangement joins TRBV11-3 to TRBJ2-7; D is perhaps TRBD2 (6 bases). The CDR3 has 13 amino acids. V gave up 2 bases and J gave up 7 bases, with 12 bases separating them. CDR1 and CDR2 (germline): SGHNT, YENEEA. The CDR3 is CASSLSRAGEQYF. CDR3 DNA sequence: TGTGCCAGCAGCTTATCTAGGGCGGGGGAGCAGTACTTC.

The CDR3 coding sequence is TGTGCCAGCAGCCGCTTAAAGGACGAACCGAACACCGGGGAGCTGTTTTTT. This encodes CASSRLKDEPNTGELFF. The chain couples TRBV7-8 to TRBJ2-2; D is uncertain. Germline V gives CDR1 SGHVS, CDR2 FQNEAQ. The CDR3 runs 17 residues. Between the trimmed V and J ends, which lost 5 bases and 0 bases, there was a span of 16 bases.

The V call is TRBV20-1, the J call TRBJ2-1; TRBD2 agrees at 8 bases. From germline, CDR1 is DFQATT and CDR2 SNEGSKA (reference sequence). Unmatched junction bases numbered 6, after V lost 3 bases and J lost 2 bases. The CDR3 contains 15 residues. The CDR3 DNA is TGCAGTGCTAGTTGGAGCGGGGGAACCTACAATGAGCAGTTCTTC. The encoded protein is CSASWSGGTYNEQFF.

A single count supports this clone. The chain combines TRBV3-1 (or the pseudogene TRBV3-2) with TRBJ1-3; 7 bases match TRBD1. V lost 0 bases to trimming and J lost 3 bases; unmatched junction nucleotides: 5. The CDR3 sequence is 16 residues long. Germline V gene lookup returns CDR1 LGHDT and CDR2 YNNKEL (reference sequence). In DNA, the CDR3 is TGTGCCAGCAGCCAAGATTGGGGGACAGATGGAAACACCATATATTTT. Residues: CASSQDWGTDGNTIYF.

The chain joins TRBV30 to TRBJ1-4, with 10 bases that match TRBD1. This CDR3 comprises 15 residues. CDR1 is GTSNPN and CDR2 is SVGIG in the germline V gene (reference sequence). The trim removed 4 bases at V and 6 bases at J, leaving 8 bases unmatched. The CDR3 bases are TGTGCCTGGAACATCCAGACAGGGGGCCATGAAAAACTGTTTTTT. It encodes CAWNIQTGGHEKLFF.

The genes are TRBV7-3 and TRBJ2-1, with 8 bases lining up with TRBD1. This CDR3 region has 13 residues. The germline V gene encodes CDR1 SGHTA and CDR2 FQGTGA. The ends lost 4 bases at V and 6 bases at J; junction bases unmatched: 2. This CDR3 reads CASSSTGGNEQFF. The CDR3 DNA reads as TGTGCCAGCAGCTCCACAGGGGGCAATGAGCAGTTCTTC. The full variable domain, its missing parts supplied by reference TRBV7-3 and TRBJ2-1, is GAGVSQTPSNKVTEKGKYVELRCDPISGHTALYWYRQSLGQGPEFLIYFQGTGAADDSGLPNDRFFAVRPEGSVSTLKIQRTERGDSAVYLCASSSTGGNEQFFGPGTRLTVL.

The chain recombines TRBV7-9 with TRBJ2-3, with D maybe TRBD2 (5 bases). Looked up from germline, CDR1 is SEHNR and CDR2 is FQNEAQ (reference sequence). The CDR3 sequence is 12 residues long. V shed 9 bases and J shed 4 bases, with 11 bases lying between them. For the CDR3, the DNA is TGTGCCAGTCGAGGGTCCCCAGATACGCAGTATTTT. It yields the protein CASRGSPDTQYF.

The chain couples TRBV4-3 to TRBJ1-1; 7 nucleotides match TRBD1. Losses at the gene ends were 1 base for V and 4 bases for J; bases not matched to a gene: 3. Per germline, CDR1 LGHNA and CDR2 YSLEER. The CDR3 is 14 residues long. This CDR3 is CASSQGDRSTEAFF. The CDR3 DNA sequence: TGCGCCAGCAGCCAAGGGGACAGATCCACTGAAGCTTTCTTT.

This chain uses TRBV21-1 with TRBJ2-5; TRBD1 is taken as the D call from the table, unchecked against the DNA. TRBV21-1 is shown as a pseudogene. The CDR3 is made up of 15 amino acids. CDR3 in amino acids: CASNPRWAKQETQYF. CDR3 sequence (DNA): TGTGCCAGCAACCCAAGGTGGGCAAAACAAGAGACCCAGTACTTC.

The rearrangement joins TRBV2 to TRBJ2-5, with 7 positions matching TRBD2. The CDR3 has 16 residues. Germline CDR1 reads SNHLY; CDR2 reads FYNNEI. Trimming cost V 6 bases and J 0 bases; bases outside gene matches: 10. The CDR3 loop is CASSFVAGLYQETQYF. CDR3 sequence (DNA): TGTGCCAGCAGCTTTGTAGCGGGTCTCTACCAAGAGACCCAGTACTTC. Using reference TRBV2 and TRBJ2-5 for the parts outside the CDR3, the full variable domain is EPEVTQTPSHQVTQMGQEVILRCVPISNHLYFYWYRQILGQKVEFLVSFYNNEISEKSEIFDDQFSVERPDGSNFTLKIRSTKLEDSAMYFCASSFVAGLYQETQYFGPGTRLLVL.

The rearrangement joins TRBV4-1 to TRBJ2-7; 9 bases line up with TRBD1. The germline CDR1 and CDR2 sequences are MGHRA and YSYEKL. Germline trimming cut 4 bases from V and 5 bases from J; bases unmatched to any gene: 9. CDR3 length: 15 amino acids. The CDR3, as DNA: TGCGCCAGCAGCCGAGACGCGGGACAGGGAGACGAGCAGTACTTC. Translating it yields CASSRDAGQGDEQYF.

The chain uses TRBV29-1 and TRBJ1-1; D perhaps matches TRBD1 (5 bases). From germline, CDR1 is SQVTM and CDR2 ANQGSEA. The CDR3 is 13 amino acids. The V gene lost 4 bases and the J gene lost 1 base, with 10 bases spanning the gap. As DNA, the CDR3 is TGCAGCGTTGTGATCGGGGGGAACACTGAAGCTTTCTTT. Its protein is CSVVIGGNTEAFF.

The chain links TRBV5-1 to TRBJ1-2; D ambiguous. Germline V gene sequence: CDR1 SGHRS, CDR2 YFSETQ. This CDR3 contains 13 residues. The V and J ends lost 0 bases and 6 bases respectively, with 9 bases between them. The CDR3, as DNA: TGCGCCAGCAGCTTGGGGGGTGTCAATGGCTACACCTTC. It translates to CASSLGGVNGYTF.

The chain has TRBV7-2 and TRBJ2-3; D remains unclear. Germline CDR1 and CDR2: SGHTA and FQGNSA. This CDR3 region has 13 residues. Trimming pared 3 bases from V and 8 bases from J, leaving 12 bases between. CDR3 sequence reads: CASSFPGRTTQYF. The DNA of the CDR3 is TGTGCCAGCAGCTTCCCCGGACGGACTACGCAGTATTTT.

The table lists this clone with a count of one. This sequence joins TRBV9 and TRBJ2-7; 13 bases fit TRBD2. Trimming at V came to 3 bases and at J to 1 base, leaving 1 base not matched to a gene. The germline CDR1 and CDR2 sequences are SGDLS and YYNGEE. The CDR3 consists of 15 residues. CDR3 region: CASSAGLAGSYEQYF. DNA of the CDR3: TGTGCCAGCAGCGCGGGACTAGCGGGATCCTACGAGCAGTACTTC.

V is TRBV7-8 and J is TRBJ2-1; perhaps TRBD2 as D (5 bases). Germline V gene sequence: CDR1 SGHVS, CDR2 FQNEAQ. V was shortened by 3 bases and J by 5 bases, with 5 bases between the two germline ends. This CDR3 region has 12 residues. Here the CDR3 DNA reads TGTGCCAGCAGCTTGCGGGACAATGAGCAGTTCTTC. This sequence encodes CASSLRDNEQFF.

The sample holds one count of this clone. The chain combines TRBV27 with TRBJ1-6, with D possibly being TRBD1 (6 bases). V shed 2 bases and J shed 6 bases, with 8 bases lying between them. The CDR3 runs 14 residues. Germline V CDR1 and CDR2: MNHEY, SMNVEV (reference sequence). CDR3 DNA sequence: TGTGCCAGCAGTTTAGACAGGCCTAATTCACCCCTCCACTTT. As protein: CASSLDRPNSPLHF.

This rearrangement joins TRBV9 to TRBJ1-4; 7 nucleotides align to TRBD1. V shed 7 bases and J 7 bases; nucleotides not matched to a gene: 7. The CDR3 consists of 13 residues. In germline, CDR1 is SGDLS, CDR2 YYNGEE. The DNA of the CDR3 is TGTGCCAGCTGGGACAGTCTGGTTGAAAAACTGTTTTTT. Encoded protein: CASWDSLVEKLFF.

Here the CDR3 reads CATRGDLYGYTF. Here the CDR3 DNA reads TGTGCCACTAGGGGGGACCTCTATGGCTACACCTTC. The gene calls are TRBV24-1 and TRBJ1-2; possible D gene TRBD1, 6 bases. V was pared by 10 bases and J by 4 bases, with 12 bases between. CDR1 KGHDR and CDR2 SFDVKD come from the germline V gene. The CDR3 is 12 residues long.

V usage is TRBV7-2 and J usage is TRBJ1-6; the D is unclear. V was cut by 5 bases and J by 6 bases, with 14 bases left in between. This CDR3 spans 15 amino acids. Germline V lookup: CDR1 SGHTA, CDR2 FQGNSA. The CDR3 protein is CASSPTATSNSPLHF. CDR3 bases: TGTGCCAGCAGCCCAACCGCGACGAGTAATTCACCCCTCCACTTT.

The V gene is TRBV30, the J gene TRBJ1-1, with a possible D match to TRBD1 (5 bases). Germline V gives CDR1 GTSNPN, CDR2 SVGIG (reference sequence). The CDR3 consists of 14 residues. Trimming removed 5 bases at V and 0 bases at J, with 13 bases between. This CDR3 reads CAWARGTLNTEAFF. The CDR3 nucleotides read TGTGCCTGGGCGAGGGGAACTTTGAACACTGAAGCTTTCTTT. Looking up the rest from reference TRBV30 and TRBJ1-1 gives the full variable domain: SQTIHQWPATLVQPVGSPLSLECTVEGTSNPNLYWYRQAAGRGLQLLFYSVGIGQISSEVPQNLSASRPQDRQFILSSKKLLLSDSGFYLCAWARGTLNTEAFFGQGTRLTVV.

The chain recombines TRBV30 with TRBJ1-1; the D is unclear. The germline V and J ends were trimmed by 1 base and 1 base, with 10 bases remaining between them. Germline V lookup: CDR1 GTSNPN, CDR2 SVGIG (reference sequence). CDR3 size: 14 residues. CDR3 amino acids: CAWSGEIRNTEAFF. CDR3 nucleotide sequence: TGTGCCTGGAGTGGGGAGATAAGGAACACTGAAGCTTTCTTT. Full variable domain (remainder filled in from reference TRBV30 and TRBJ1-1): SQTIHQWPATLVQPVGSPLSLECTVEGTSNPNLYWYRQAAGRGLQLLFYSVGIGQISSEVPQNLSASRPQDRQFILSSKKLLLSDSGFYLCAWSGEIRNTEAFFGQGTRLTVV.

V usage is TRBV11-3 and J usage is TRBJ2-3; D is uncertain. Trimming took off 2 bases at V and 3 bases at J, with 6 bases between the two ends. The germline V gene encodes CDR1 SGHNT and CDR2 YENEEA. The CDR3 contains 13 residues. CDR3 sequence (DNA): TGTGCCAGCAGCTTACCGTCGACAGATACGCAGTATTTT. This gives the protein CASSLPSTDTQYF.

The CDR3 coding sequence is TGTGCCAGCAGCTTAGGTCTCAGGGCAGGACAGCCCCAGCATTTT. It encodes CASSLGLRAGQPQHF. The chain combines TRBV7-2 with TRBJ1-5, with D maybe TRBD1 (5 bases). CDR1 SGHTA and CDR2 FQGNSA come from the germline V gene. The length of the CDR3 is 15 residues. Trimming shortened V by 1 base and J by 7 bases, and 14 bases separated the two germline ends.

CDR3 in DNA: TGTGCCTTCTCCCACCCGATAGGGCCCACCGGGGAGCTGTTTTTT. It specifies CAFSHPIGPTGELFF. The chain carries TRBV7-9 and TRBJ2-2, with unresolved D. Trimming took off 11 bases at V and 4 bases at J, with 20 bases between the two ends. Germline CDR1 and CDR2: SEHNR and FQNEAQ (reference sequence). The CDR3 is 15 residues long.

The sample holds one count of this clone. CDR3: CASSLGQSEAFF. In nucleotides, the CDR3 is TGTGCCAGCAGCTTAGGACAGTCCGAAGCTTTCTTT. The J gene is TRBJ1-1, the V gene TRBV7-9; a weak D match, TRBD1 (5 bases). The ends were cut back, 1 base at V and 8 bases at J, with 8 bases in the middle. This CDR3 spans 12 amino acids. Germline V gene sequence: CDR1 SEHNR, CDR2 FQNEAQ (reference sequence). Filled out from reference TRBV7-9 and TRBJ1-1, the complete variable domain reads DTGVSQNPRHKITKRGQNVTFRCDPISEHNRLYWYRQTLGQGPEFLTYFQNEAQLEKSRLLSDRFSAERPKGSFSTLEIQRTEQGDSAMYLCASSLGQSEAFFGQGTRLTVV.

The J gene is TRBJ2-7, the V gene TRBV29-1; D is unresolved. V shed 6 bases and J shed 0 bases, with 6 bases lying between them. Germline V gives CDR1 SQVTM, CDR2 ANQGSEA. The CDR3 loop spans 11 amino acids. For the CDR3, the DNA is TGCAGCGTCCGGCTCTCCTACGAGCAGTACTTC. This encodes CSVRLSYEQYF.

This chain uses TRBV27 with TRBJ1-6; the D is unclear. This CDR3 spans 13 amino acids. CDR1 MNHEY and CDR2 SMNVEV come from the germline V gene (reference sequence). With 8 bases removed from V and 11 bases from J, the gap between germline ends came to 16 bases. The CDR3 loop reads CASAAAAFAPLHF. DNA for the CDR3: TGTGCCAGCGCAGCCGCTGCTTTTGCACCCCTCCACTTT.